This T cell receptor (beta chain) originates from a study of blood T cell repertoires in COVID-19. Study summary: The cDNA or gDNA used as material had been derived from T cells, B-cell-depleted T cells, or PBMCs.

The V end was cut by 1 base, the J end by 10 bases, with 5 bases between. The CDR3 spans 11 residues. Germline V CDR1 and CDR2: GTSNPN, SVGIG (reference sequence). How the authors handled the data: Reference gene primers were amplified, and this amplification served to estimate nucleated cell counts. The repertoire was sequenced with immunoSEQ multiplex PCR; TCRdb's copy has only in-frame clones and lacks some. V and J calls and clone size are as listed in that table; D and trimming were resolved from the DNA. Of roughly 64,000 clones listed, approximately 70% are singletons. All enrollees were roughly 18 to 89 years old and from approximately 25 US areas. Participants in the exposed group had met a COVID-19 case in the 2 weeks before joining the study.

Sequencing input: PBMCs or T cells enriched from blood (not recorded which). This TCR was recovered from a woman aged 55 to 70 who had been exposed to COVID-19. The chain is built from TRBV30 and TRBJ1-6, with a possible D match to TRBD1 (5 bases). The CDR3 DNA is TGTGCCTGGAGTGGACAGTCACCCCTCCACTTT. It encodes CAWSGQSPLHF.